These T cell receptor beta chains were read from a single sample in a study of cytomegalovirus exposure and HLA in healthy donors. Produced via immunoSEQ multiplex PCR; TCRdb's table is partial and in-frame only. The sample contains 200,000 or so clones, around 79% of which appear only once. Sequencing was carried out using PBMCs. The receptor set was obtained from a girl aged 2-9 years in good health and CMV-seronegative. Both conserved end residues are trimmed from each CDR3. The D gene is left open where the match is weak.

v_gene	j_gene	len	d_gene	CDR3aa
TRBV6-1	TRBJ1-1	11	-	ASKSIMHTEAF
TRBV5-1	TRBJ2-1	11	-	ASSLGLTHEQF
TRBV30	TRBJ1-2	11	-	ACWALPSGGYT
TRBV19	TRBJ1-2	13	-	ASSKKKTANYGYT
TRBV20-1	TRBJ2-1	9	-	SVSRGNEQF
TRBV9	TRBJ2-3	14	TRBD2	ASSATSGGGTDTQY
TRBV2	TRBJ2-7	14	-	ASSEGGGRLSYEQY
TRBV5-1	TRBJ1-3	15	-	ASSLGGGAYSGNTIY
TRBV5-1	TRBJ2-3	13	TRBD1	ASSSPGTATDTQY
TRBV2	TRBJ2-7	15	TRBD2	ASSVGGSGGDTYEQY